This T cell receptor beta chain came from a study of blood T cell repertoires in COVID-19. In the study overall: COVID-19 samples from acute and convalescent phases originated in the United States, Italy and Spain.

The CDR3 is made up of 15 amino acids. Trimming removed 0 bases from V and 7 bases from J; junction bases left unmatched: 8. Germline V lookup: CDR1 SGHRS, CDR2 YFSETQ. The assay was immunoSEQ multiplex PCR, and TCRdb's table has in-frame clones only and misses some. There are approximately 200,000 clones in the sample; 80% to 85% occur only once, and 10% to 15% lies in the top ten. The clonotype originates from a woman at least 80 years old with COVID-19, enrolled during active disease. V gene TRBV5-1 combines with J gene TRBJ2-7; 9 positions match TRBD2. The sample was peripheral blood. CDR3 in DNA: TGCGCCAGCAGCTTGGTGGGCGGGAGGGCTGGTGAGCAGTACTTC. Translating it yields CASSLVGGRAGEQYF.